The clone carrying this T cell receptor (beta chain) was seen at least ten times. Its antigen is not known. Time point here: sample taken at primary tumor resection. Sequencing was performed on whole RNA extracted from tumor and nontumor lung tissue, or from frozen PBMC, and the material was left unsorted. The data belong to a study of spatial heterogeneity in lung cancer. Points from the study as a whole: Blood carried ubiquitous expanded tumor TCRs more at resection than follow-up.

The V gene lost 0 bases and the J gene lost 4 bases, with 6 bases spanning the gap. Germline CDR1 MGHRA, CDR2 YSYEKL. This CDR3 has 13 residues. The presence of a unique molecular identifier marked each TCR cDNA molecule. TCRdb re-analysed the 5' RACE reads in MiXCR, keeping a single row per CDR3 protein. The top ten clones hold around 43% of a sample with 40,000 to 55,000 distinct CDR3 sequences, about 6.5% of them seen once. This sequence originates from a female donor with early-stage non-small cell lung cancer. The material was PBMCs, obtained at surgery. V and J are TRBV4-1 and TRBJ1-1; D is ambiguous. The CDR3 DNA follows: TGCGCCAGCAGCCAAGAATGGGGCACTGAAGCTTTCTTT. Translation: CASSQEWGTEAFF.